This record covers a single T cell receptor beta chain. No antigen is known for it. Within one base of it there is no much larger clone, and no base qualities were kept. The germline V gene specifies MNHNS as CDR1 and SASEGT as CDR2. CDR3 length: 15 amino acids, cysteine to phenylalanine. CDR3 DNA only is kept here, 45 bases in frame from base 1. V loses 6 bases, J loses 4 bases, and the germline ends lie 16 bases apart. This sample is part of a study of shared clonotypes between healthy human individuals (TCRdb year 2020). Regarding the study in general: A few men and two women, aged 18 to 49 years, made up the cohort. To increase sequencing depth and limit assay-specific biases, different laboratories used diverse techniques to prepare libraries and sequence TCR repertoires. Per donor, leukapheresis produced somewhere between about 0.85 and 9.5 billion PBMCs. For each donor, three plates each were used for CD4 naive and CD4 memory, two plates were used for CD8 naive, and one plate was used for CD8 memory. Blood TCR repertoires of about 5 healthy adults were deeply sequenced to estimate repertoire size and the extent of clonotype sharing between individuals.

Using the deep immunoSEQ assay, multiplex PCR amplified TCR CDR3 regions from genomic DNA. Extracted genomic DNA from each cell subset was distributed evenly across all wells of several immunoSEQ 96-well plates, and each plate was treated as a replicate. For sorted subsets, around 200 ng genomic DNA, equal to 30,000 or so T cell genomes, was loaded into each replicate PCR. Purified libraries were measured with a Qubit 3.0 fluorometer, size-checked on a Bioanalyzer 2100, and measured again with the KAPA Library Quantification kit. Every immunoSEQ 96-well plate was sequenced on a separate single-read 150-cycle Illumina NextSeq 550 flow cell. In the source study's methods: The immunoSEQ output contained only junctional sequences without quality scores, so filtering could not match that applied to full-length reads. To assign V/J genes and CDR3, sequences were annotated using PyIR, a Python wrapper for IgBLAST v1.9, with IMGT germline references. Any read was removed if the V/J assignment was weak (E-value above 1e-6), the CDR3 was missing, or the read contained stop codons, out-of-frame junctions, or ambiguous translated residues. V3J clonotypes were defined by identical inferred V gene, J gene, and CDR3 amino acid sequence. To compute the percentage overlap between repertoires, the number of shared unique clonotypes was divided by the size of the smaller repertoire. RTK rarefaction, the Chao1 estimator, and Recon v2.1 estimates of unobserved clonotypes were used to assess repertoire richness. Generation probabilities were computed with OLGA for all TCRbeta clonotypes obtained by the gDNA method from four donors. What TCRdb holds here is the immuneACCESS table cut down to in-frame rearrangements. Part of the clones is not present; checked against another copy, under half of the missing clones reflect an unresolved V gene, and the others are unexplained. The V and J calls and clone size are taken from that table; D and trimming were inferred from the DNA. The sample records 550,000 to 650,000 clones, approximately 96% of which are singletons. The leading ten clones occupy more than 0.085% of the sample.

CD8 naive samples were obtained by positive selection for CCR7 among CD45RO-negative cells, yielding a CD45RA+CCR7+ population from which TemRA cells were excluded. The donors were healthy, HIV-negative adults with no recently reported acute infections or vaccinations. Every donor was a Caucasian adult living in Nashville, Tennessee, USA. Blood was obtained by leukapheresis, after which PBMCs were separated by Ficoll-Histopaque density gradient centrifugation and cryopreserved in liquid nitrogen vapor phase. Purity and quantity of every magnetically sorted T cell population were checked by analytical flow cytometry. Genomic DNA was isolated from every sorted fraction and measured by UV absorbance on a Nanodrop 2000c. Beyond this particular receptor, the publication reports: When a few donors were compared, the shared fraction of clonotypes was 5% to 6.5% for naive CD4, around 3.5% for naive CD8, 2% to 2.5% for memory CD4, and 0.4% for memory CD8. Based on pairwise subsampling, the degree of clonotype sharing among donors was expected to be affected by sequencing depth. Sampling was limited to blood, and TCR repertoires in tissue likely differ from TCR repertoires in blood. Compared with non-shared clonotypes, the clonotypes found in all four sorted-subset donors had higher generation probabilities. Rarefaction of sorted-subset datasets indicated incomplete sequencing despite the large sequencing depth. Naive subsets generally had larger estimated clonotype richness than memory subsets. Because the study included only a small number of donors, the genetic and exposure-history diversity represented was limited.

This TCR was recovered from a woman aged 25 to 39 in good health. The sample was naive CD8+ T cells sorted from blood. The meaning of the sample's cell subset or site label: CD45RA+CCR7+. The rearranged segments are TRBV6-1 and TRBJ1-5; matching of 6 bases hints at TRBD1 as the D gene. CDR3 loop: CASSPRGGGNQPQHF. Here is the DNA: TGTGCCAGCAGCCCCCGAGGAGGGGGGAATCAGCCCCAGCATTTT.